These T cell receptor beta chains were read from a single sample in a study of beta chain features in type 1 diabetes. The method was immunoSEQ multiplex PCR; TCRdb's version includes in-frame clones alone and lacks a portion of them. The data show more than 150,000 clones, with 9% to 10% seen just once and under 2.5% held by the top ten. The source material was central memory CD4+ T cells from blood. These receptors came from a woman younger than 35 in good health. CDR3s include the opening cysteine and the closing phenylalanine or tryptophan. The D gene is left open where the match is weak. Rows give clone size only sometimes, using once, few, many, or a class for an expanded clone.

D: TRBD2
V: TRBV4-1
size: -
J: TRBJ2-5
CDR3: CASSPSGTYQETQYF
DNA: TGCGCCAGCAGCCCAAGCGGGACGTACCAAGAGACCCAGTACTTC

D: -
V: TRBV14
size: few
J: TRBJ2-7
CDR3: CASSQELAGAVKQYF
DNA: TGTGCCAGCAGCCAGGAGTTGGCAGGGGCAGTCAAGCAGTACTTC

D: TRBD2
V: TRBV7-3
size: few
J: TRBJ2-3
CDR3: CASSSRLAGDRTDTQYF
DNA: TGTGCCAGCAGCTCCCGACTAGCGGGGGATAGGACAGATACGCAGTATTTT

D: TRBD2
V: TRBV9
size: few
J: TRBJ2-3
CDR3: CASSLRTSGDTQYF
DNA: TGTGCCAGCAGCCTGCGGACTAGCGGAGATACGCAGTATTTT

D: -
V: TRBV7-2
size: few
J: TRBJ2-2
CDR3: CASSKQGTGELFF
DNA: TGTGCCAGCAGCAAACAGGGAACCGGGGAGCTGTTTTTT

D: -
V: TRBV9
size: few
J: TRBJ2-6
CDR3: CASSVYSSGANVLTF
DNA: TGTGCCAGCAGCGTATATTCCTCTGGGGCCAACGTCCTGACTTTC

D: TRBD1
V: TRBV6-1
size: few
J: TRBJ1-4
CDR3: CASSEVWDRGVKLFF
DNA: TGTGCCAGCAGTGAAGTCTGGGACAGGGGCGTAAAACTGTTTTTT

D: -
V: TRBV6-6
size: few
J: TRBJ1-2
CDR3: CASSPQGNYGYTF
DNA: TGTGCCAGCAGTCCACAGGGAAACTATGGCTACACCTTC

D: TRBD2
V: TRBV6-1
size: few
J: TRBJ2-1
CDR3: CASGASGYNEQFF
DNA: TGTGCCAGCGGCGCTAGCGGATACAATGAGCAGTTCTTC

D: TRBD1
V: TRBV15
size: -
J: TRBJ2-3
CDR3: CATSKSGQGTDTQYF
DNA: TGTGCCACCAGCAAATCAGGACAGGGGACAGATACGCAGTATTTT

D: -
V: TRBV6-5
size: many
J: TRBJ2-5
CDR3: CASSYSYSQETQYF
DNA: TGTGCCAGCAGTTACAGCTACAGCCAAGAGACCCAGTACTTC

D: -
V: TRBV6-6
size: -
J: TRBJ2-7
CDR3: CASTLGAGSYEQYF
DNA: TGTGCCAGCACCCTGGGGGCCGGCTCCTACGAGCAGTACTTC

D: -
V: TRBV19
size: few
J: TRBJ2-6
CDR3: CASSAQGAGANVLTF
DNA: TGTGCCAGTAGCGCCCAGGGTGCTGGGGCCAACGTCCTGACTTTC

D: -
V: TRBV14
size: -
J: TRBJ1-6
CDR3: CASKPTAGHSRDSPLHF
DNA: TGTGCCAGCAAACCTACTGCAGGACATAGCCGGGATTCACCCCTCCACTTT

D: -
V: TRBV4-1
size: few
J: TRBJ1-1
CDR3: CASSRPAGTEAFF
DNA: TGCGCCAGCAGTCGACCTGCGGGCACTGAAGCTTTCTTT

D: -
V: TRBV2
size: few
J: TRBJ2-7
CDR3: CASSAQGPPYEQYF
DNA: TGTGCCAGCAGTGCTCAGGGTCCTCCCTACGAGCAGTACTTC

D: TRBD2
V: TRBV11-2
size: -
J: TRBJ2-5
CDR3: CAAGEETQYF
DNA: TGTGCCGCGGGGGAAGAGACCCAGTACTTC

D: -
V: TRBV27
size: few
J: TRBJ2-4
CDR3: CASSPSRTAFVQDF
DNA: TGTGCCAGCAGTCCCTCGCGGACAGCTTTCGTTCAGGACTTC

D: TRBD1
V: TRBV18
size: -
J: TRBJ2-7
CDR3: CASSLGQGSWDEQYF
DNA: TGTGCCAGCTCACTTGGACAGGGGAGCTGGGACGAGCAGTACTTC

D: TRBD2
V: TRBV5-4
size: few
J: TRBJ2-1
CDR3: CASSRLTSGSGYNEQFF
DNA: TGTGCCAGCAGCCGTTTAACTAGCGGGAGTGGGTACAATGAGCAGTTCTTC

D: -
V: TRBV6-1
size: many
J: TRBJ2-1
CDR3: CASRAGDLNEQFF
DNA: TGTGCCAGCAGGGCAGGGGATTTAAATGAGCAGTTCTTC

D: TRBD2
V: TRBV5-1
size: -
J: TRBJ2-4
CDR3: CASSLSGRVAKNIQYF
DNA: TGCGCCAGCAGCTTGTCCGGGAGGGTAGCCAAAAACATTCAGTACTTC

D: TRBD2
V: TRBV5-5
size: -
J: TRBJ2-6
CDR3: CASSLVAGVPGANVLTF
DNA: TGTGCCAGCAGCTTGGTAGCGGGAGTACCCGGGGCCAACGTCCTGACTTTC

D: TRBD1
V: TRBV18
size: many
J: TRBJ2-7
CDR3: CASSRPDRDEQYF
DNA: TGTGCCAGCTCACGACCGGACAGGGACGAGCAGTACTTC

D: -
V: TRBV9
size: -
J: TRBJ2-1
CDR3: CASRAPGGGYNEQFF
DNA: TGTGCCAGCAGAGCCCCTGGCGGTGGGTACAATGAGCAGTTCTTC

D: TRBD1
V: TRBV11-2
size: -
J: TRBJ1-2
CDR3: CASSTLPGQGDNYGYTF
DNA: TGTGCCAGCAGCACTCTACCGGGACAGGGGGATAACTATGGCTACACCTTC

D: -
V: TRBV13
size: few
J: TRBJ2-7
CDR3: CASSLAGGEQYF
DNA: TGTGCCAGCAGCTTGGCAGGAGGCGAGCAGTACTTC

D: -
V: TRBV30
size: few
J: TRBJ2-7
CDR3: CAWSVSGIVYEQYF
DNA: TGTGCCTGGAGTGTTTCGGGAATAGTCTACGAGCAGTACTTC

D: -
V: TRBV28
size: many
J: TRBJ2-3
CDR3: CASREVVQGDTQYF
DNA: TGTGCCAGCAGGGAAGTAGTACAGGGAGATACGCAGTATTTT

D: -
V: TRBV6-5
size: -
J: TRBJ1-1
CDR3: CASSYYGEAFF
DNA: TGTGCCAGCAGTTACTACGGTGAAGCTTTCTTT

D: TRBD1
V: TRBV19
size: few
J: TRBJ2-1
CDR3: CASSIEGQGVFSVYNEQFF
DNA: TGTGCCAGTAGTATAGAGGGACAGGGGGTGTTTAGTGTTTACAATGAGCAGTTCTTC

D: -
V: TRBV6-5
size: -
J: TRBJ2-3
CDR3: CASSEGGTYDTQYF
DNA: TGTGCCAGCAGTGAGGGGGGGACCTATGATACGCAGTATTTT

D: TRBD1
V: TRBV5-1
size: -
J: TRBJ2-1
CDR3: CASSQGQDYNEQFF
DNA: TGCGCCAGCAGCCAGGGACAGGACTACAATGAGCAGTTCTTC

D: TRBD2
V: TRBV11-3
size: -
J: TRBJ2-5
CDR3: CASSLVIAGQETQYF
DNA: TGTGCCAGCAGCTTAGTGATAGCGGGACAAGAGACCCAGTACTTC

D: TRBD2
V: TRBV25-1
size: few
J: TRBJ2-1
CDR3: CASSNSGGIEQFF
DNA: TGTGCCAGCAGTAATAGCGGGGGGATTGAGCAGTTCTTC

D: -
V: TRBV6-5
size: -
J: TRBJ2-5
CDR3: CASSVGRTQYF
DNA: TGTGCCAGCAGTGTTGGGAGGACCCAGTACTTC

D: TRBD1
V: TRBV7-9
size: few
J: TRBJ2-7
CDR3: CASTPVGGPEQYF
DNA: TGTGCCAGCACCCCCGTAGGGGGCCCCGAGCAGTACTTC

D: TRBD1
V: TRBV7-2
size: -
J: TRBJ1-2
CDR3: CASSYGSGGGPYGYTF
DNA: TGTGCCAGCAGCTATGGTTCAGGGGGCGGACCCTATGGCTACACCTTC

D: -
V: TRBV7-3
size: few
J: TRBJ2-1
CDR3: CASSFDRSSYNEQFF
DNA: TGTGCCAGCAGCTTTGACAGGAGCTCCTACAATGAGCAGTTCTTC

D: -
V: TRBV15
size: -
J: TRBJ1-1
CDR3: CATSSPGRYTEAFF
DNA: TGTGCCACCAGCTCCCCCGGGAGGTACACTGAAGCTTTCTTT

D: TRBD1
V: TRBV6-1
size: -
J: TRBJ2-2
CDR3: CASGGQAGTGELFF
DNA: TGTGCCAGCGGGGGACAGGCTGGGACCGGGGAGCTGTTTTTT

D: TRBD2
V: TRBV10-3
size: -
J: TRBJ2-5
CDR3: CAISDGLAGGETQYF
DNA: TGTGCCATCAGTGACGGACTAGCGGGGGGAGAGACCCAGTACTTC

D: -
V: TRBV23-1
size: many
J: TRBJ2-1
CDR3: CASSQSKFF
DNA: TGCGCCAGCAGTCAATCCAAGTTCTTC

D: -
V: TRBV15
size: few
J: TRBJ1-1
CDR3: CATSRPGHENTEAFF
DNA: TGTGCCACCAGCAGACCGGGACACGAGAACACTGAAGCTTTCTTT

D: TRBD1
V: TRBV7-2
size: few
J: TRBJ2-2
CDR3: CASSTRTGGFGELFF
DNA: TGTGCCAGCAGCACCCGGACAGGGGGGTTCGGGGAGCTGTTTTTT

D: TRBD1
V: TRBV9
size: -
J: TRBJ2-5
CDR3: CASSVQGEETQYF
DNA: TGTGCCAGCAGCGTCCAGGGGGAAGAGACCCAGTACTTC

D: TRBD2
V: TRBV7-8
size: -
J: TRBJ2-7
CDR3: CASSRYSGRALYEQYF
DNA: TGTGCCAGCAGCCGGTATAGCGGGAGGGCCCTGTACGAGCAGTACTTC